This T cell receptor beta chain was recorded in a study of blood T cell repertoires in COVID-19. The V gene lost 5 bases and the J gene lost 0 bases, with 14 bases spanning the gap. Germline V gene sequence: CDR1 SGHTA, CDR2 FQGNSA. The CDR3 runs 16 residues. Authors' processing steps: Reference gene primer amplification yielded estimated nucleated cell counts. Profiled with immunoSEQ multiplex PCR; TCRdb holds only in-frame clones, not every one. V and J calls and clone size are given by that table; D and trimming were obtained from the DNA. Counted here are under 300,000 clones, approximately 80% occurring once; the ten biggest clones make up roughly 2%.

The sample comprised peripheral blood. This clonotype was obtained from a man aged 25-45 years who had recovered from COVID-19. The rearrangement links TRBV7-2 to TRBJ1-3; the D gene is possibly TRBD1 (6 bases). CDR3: CASSEYRVFSGNTIYF. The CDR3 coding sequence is TGTGCCAGCAGCGAGTACAGGGTGTTCTCTGGAAACACCATATATTTT.